Shown below are 5 T cell receptor beta chains from a single sample sequenced in a study of neoadjuvant nivolumab and ipilimumab in lung cancer. The repertoire was sequenced with immunoSEQ multiplex PCR; TCRdb's copy has only in-frame clones and lacks some. Of 10,000 to 15,000 clones listed, around 70% are singletons. Material: peripheral blood, obtained after neoadjuvant nivolumab, alone or with ipilimumab, at or shortly before surgery. Every receptor here comes from an adult with non-small cell lung cancer.

This clone was counted between two and nine times. The chain joins TRBV11-3 to TRBJ2-4, with D possibly matching TRBD2 (6 bases). This CDR3 contains 11 residues. Germline V lookup: CDR1 SGHNT, CDR2 YENEEA. Trimming stripped 5 bases from V and 13 bases from J, with 12 bases between. The CDR3 here is CASSRGAGQYF. In DNA, the CDR3 is TGTGCCAGCAGCCGCGGGGCGGGGCAGTACTTC.

This chain connects TRBV18 to TRBJ2-7; D not resolved. Germline V gene sequence: CDR1 KGHSH, CDR2 LQKENI. Trimming took off 3 bases at V and 0 bases at J, with 9 bases between the two ends. This CDR3 is built from 14 residues. The CDR3 region is CASSPGLDSYEQYF. Here the CDR3 DNA reads TGTGCCAGCTCACCGGGTTTGGACTCCTACGAGCAGTACTTC.

This chain uses TRBV11-1 with TRBJ2-7; a weak D match, TRBD1 (6 bases). Trimming cost V 2 bases and J 1 base, with 9 bases left between them. Germline assignment: CDR1 SGHAT and CDR2 FQDESV (reference sequence). This CDR3 is 14 amino acids long. The CDR3, as DNA: TGTGCCAGCAGCTTAATCGACAGGTCCTACGAGCAGTACTTC. Encoded protein: CASSLIDRSYEQYF.

This clone was observed a handful of times. The chain couples TRBV27 to TRBJ1-5; D is unclear. CDR1 MNHEY and CDR2 SMNVEV come from the germline V gene (reference sequence). V was clipped by 0 bases and J by 3 bases, with 6 bases between them. This CDR3 comprises 14 residues. The CDR3 here is CASSLSIPNQPQHF. DNA of the CDR3: TGTGCCAGCAGTTTATCGATCCCCAATCAGCCCCAGCATTTT.

The rearrangement joins TRBV7-9 to TRBJ2-1; no firm D call. The CDR3 extends over 12 amino acids. The germline V and J ends were trimmed by 1 base and 14 bases, with 12 bases remaining between them. CDR1 and CDR2 from the germline V gene are SEHNR and FQNEAQ (reference sequence). The CDR3 here is CASSLESPLEFF. As DNA, the CDR3 is TGTGCCAGCAGCTTAGAATCCCCCCTGGAGTTCTTC.